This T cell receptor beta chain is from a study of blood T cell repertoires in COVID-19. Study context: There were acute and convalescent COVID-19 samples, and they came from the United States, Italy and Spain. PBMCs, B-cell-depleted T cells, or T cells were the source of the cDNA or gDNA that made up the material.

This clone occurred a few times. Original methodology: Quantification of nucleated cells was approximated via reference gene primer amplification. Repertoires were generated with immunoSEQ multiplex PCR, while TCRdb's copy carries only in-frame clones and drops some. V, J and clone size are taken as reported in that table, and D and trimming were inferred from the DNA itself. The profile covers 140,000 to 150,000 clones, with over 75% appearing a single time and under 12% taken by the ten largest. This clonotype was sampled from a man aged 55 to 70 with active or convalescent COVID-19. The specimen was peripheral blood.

Here the CDR3 reads CASSFRDRDYEQYF. CDR3 DNA: TGCGCCAGCAGCTTCCGGGACAGGGATTACGAGCAGTACTTC. The chain employs TRBV5-1 and TRBJ2-7, with TRBD1 matching 9 bases. The CDR3 runs to 14 residues. The ends lost 2 bases at V and 4 bases at J; junction bases unmatched: 4. Germline V gene data show CDR1 as SGHRS and CDR2 as YFSETQ.